In its sample, the clone carrying this TCR beta chain was seen a few times. The data were taken from a study of radiation and T cells in renal cell carcinoma. TCRdb's table, derived via immunoSEQ multiplex PCR, lists solely in-frame clones and lacks some. This sample carries around 180,000 clones, around 90% of them seen once, and the ten largest clones take around 11%. Germline CDR1 and CDR2: GTSNPN and SVGIG (reference sequence). The CDR3 totals 9 residues. Trimming cost V 8 bases and J 15 bases, with 13 bases left between them. Time point in this sample: blood 4 weeks post-SBRT, at nephrectomy. Treatment: 15 Gy SBRT to primary tumor, nephrectomy 4 weeks later.

The specimen was blood, collected from a patient whose treatment included radiotherapy and nephrectomy. The clonotype was recovered from a woman aged 50 to 60 with renal cell carcinoma. The V call is TRBV30, the J call TRBJ1-4; TRBD1 is a possible D gene (5 bases). CDR3 in amino acids: CAASGVVFF. DNA of the CDR3: TGTGCCGCGTCGGGGGTGGTGTTTTTT.